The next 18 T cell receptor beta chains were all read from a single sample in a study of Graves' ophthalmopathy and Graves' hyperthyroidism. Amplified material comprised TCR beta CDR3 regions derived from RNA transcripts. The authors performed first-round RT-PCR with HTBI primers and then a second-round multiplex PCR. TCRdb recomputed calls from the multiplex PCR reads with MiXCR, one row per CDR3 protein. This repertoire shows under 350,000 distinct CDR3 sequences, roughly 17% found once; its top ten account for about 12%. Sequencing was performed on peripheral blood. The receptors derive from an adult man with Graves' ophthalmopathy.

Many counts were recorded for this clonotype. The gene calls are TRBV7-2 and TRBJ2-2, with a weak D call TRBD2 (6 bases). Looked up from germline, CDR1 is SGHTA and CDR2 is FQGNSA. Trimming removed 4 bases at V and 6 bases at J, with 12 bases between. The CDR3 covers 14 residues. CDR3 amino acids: CASSSGLRPGELFF. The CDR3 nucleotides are TGTGCCAGCAGCTCAGGACTACGGCCCGGGGAGCTGTTTTTT.

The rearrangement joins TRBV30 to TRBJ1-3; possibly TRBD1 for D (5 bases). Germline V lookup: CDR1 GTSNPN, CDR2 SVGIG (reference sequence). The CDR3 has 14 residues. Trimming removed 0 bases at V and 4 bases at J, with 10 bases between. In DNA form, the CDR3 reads TGTGCCTGGAGTGTTGCAGGGTCGGGAAACACCATATATTTT. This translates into CAWSVAGSGNTIYF.

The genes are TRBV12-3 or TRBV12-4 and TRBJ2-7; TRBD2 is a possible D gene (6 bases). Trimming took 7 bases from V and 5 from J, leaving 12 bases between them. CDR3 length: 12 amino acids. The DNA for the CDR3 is TGTGCCAGCACCCTGGGGAGGAACGAGCAGTACTTC. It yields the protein CASTLGRNEQYF.

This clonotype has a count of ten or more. CDR3 amino acids: CASSPIPENTEAFF. CDR3 DNA sequence: TGTGCCAGCAGCCCCATCCCCGAGAACACTGAAGCTTTCTTT. The chain is built from TRBV7-9 and TRBJ1-1; D ambiguous. The ends were cut back, 5 bases at V and 1 base at J, with 11 bases in the middle. Germline CDR1 SEHNR, CDR2 FQNEAQ (reference sequence). The CDR3 covers 14 residues.

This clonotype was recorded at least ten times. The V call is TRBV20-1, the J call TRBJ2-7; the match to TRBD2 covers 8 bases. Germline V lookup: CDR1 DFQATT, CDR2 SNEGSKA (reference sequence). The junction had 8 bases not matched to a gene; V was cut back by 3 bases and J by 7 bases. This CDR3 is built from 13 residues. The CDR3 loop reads CSASGGGRPEQYF. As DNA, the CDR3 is TGCAGTGCTAGCGGCGGGGGGCGACCGGAGCAGTACTTC.

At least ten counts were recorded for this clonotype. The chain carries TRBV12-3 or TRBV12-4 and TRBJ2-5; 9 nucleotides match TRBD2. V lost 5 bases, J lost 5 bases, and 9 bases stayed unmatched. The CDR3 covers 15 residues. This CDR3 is CASSTAGGAWETQYF. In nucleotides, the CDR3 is TGTGCCAGCAGTACCGCGGGGGGGGCGTGGGAGACCCAGTACTTC.

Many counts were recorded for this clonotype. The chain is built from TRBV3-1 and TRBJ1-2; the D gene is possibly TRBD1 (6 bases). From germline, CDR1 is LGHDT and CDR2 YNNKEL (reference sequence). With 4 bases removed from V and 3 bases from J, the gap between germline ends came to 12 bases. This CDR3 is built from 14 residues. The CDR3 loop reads CASSRAGGDYGYTF. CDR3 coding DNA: TGTGCCAGCAGCCGCGCGGGGGGCGACTATGGCTACACCTTC. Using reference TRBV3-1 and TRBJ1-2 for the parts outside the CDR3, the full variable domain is DTAVSQTPKYLVTQMGNDKSIKCEQNLGHDTMYWYKQDSKKFLKIMFSYNNKELIINETVPNRFSPKSPDKAHLNLHINSLELGDSAVYFCASSRAGGDYGYTFGSGTRLTVV.

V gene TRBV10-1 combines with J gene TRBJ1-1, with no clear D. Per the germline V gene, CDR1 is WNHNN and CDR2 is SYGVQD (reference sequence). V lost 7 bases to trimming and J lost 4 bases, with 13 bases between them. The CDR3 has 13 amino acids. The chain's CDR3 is CASMQESGTEAFF. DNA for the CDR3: TGCGCCAGCATGCAGGAATCGGGCACTGAAGCTTTCTTT.

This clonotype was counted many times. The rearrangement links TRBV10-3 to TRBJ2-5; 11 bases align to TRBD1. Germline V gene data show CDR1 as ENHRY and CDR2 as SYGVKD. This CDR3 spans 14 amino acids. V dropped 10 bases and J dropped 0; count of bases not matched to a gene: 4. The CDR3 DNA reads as TGTGCCACAGGGACAGGGGGGGACCAAGAGACCCAGTACTTC. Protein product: CATGTGGDQETQYF.

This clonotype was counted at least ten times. In nucleotides, the CDR3 is TGTGCCAGCAGAAAAACAGGGGGAAACACCGGGGAGCTGTTTTTT. Its protein product is CASRKTGGNTGELFF. The rearrangement links TRBV7-9 to TRBJ2-2; 8 bases line up with TRBD1. This CDR3 has 15 amino acids. Trimming removed 6 bases from V and 2 bases from J; junction bases left unmatched: 5. Germline loops: CDR1 SEHNR, CDR2 FQNEAQ (reference sequence).

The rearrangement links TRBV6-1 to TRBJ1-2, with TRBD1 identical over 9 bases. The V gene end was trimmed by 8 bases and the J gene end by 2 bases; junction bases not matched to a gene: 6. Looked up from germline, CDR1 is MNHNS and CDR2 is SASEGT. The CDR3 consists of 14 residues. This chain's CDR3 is CASGRGQGNYGYTF. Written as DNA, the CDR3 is TGTGCCAGCGGACGGGGACAGGGAAACTATGGCTACACCTTC.

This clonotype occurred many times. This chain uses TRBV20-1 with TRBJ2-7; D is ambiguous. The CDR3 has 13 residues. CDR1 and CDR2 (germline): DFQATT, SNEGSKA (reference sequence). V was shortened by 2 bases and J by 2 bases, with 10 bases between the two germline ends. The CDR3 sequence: CSARSAAPYEQYF. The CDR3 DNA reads TGCAGTGCTAGATCGGCAGCCCCCTACGAGCAGTACTTC.

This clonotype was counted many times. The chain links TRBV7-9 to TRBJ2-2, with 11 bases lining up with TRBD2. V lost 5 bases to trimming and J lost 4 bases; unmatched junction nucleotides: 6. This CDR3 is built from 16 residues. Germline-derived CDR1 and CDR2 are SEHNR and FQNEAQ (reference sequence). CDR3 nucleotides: TGTGCCAGCAGCCGAGGGACTAGCGGTTCCACCGGGGAGCTGTTTTTT. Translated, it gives CASSRGTSGSTGELFF.

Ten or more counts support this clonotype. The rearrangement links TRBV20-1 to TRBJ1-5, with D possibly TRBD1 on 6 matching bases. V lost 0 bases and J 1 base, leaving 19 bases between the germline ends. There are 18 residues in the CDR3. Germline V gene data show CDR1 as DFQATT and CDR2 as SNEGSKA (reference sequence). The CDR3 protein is CSARDGGLTQGSNQPQHF. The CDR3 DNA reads TGCAGTGCTAGAGATGGGGGTCTCACACAGGGAAGCAATCAGCCCCAGCATTTT.

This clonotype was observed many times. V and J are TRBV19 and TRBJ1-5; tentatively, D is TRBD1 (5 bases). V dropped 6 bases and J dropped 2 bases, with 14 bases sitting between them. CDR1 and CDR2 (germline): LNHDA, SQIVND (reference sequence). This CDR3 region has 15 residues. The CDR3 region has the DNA TGTGCCAGTAGGACCGGGGCGCGGGGCAATCAGCCCCAGCATTTT. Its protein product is CASRTGARGNQPQHF.

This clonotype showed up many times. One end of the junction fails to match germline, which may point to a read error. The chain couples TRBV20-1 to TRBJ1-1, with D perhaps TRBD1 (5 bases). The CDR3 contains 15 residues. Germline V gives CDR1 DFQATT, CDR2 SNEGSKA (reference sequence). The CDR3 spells CSARDTRAVKTEAFF. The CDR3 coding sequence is TGCAGTGCTAGAGATACCAGGGCGGTGAAGACTGAAGCTTTCTTT.

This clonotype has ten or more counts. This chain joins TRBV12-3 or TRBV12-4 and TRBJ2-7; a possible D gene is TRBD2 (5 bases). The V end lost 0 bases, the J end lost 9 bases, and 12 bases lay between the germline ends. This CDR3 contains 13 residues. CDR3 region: CASSLANTAGQYF. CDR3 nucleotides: TGTGCCAGCAGTTTAGCGAACACCGCGGGGCAGTACTTC.

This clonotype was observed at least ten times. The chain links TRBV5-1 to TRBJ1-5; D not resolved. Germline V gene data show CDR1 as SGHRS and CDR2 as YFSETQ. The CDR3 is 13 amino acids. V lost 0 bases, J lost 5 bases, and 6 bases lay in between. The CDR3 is CASSLEGYQPQHF. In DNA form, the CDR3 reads TGCGCCAGCAGCTTGGAAGGGTATCAGCCCCAGCATTTT.